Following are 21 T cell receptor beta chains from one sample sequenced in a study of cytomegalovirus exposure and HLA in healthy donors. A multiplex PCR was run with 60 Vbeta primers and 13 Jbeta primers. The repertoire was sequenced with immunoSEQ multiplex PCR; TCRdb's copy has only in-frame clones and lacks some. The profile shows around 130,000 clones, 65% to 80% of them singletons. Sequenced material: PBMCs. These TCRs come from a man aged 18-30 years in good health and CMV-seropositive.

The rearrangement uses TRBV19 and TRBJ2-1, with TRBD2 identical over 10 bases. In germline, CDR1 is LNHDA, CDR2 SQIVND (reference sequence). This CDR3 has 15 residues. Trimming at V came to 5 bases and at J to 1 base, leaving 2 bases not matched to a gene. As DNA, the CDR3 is TGTGCCAGTAGTTCGGGACTAGCGTCCTACAATGAGCAGTTCTTC. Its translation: CASSSGLASYNEQFF.

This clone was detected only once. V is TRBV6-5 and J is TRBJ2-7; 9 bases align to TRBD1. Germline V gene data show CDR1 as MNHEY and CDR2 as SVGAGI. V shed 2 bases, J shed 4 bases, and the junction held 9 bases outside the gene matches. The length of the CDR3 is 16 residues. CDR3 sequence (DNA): TGTGCCAGCAGTTACCTACGGACAGGGGATATATACGAGCAGTACTTC. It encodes CASSYLRTGDIYEQYF.

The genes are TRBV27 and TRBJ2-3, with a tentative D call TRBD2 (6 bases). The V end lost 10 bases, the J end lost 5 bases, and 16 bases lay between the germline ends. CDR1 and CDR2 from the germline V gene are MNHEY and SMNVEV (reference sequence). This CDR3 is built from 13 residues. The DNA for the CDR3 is TGTGCCACCGCTAGCGTGAATCAAGATACGCAGTATTTT. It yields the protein CATASVNQDTQYF.

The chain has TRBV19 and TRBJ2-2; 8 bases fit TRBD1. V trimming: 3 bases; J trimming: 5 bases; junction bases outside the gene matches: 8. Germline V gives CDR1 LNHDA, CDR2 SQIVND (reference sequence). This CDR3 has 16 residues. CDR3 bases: TGTGCCAGTAGTATCCAATCGGGACAGGTGACCGGGGAGCTGTTTTTT. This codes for CASSIQSGQVTGELFF.

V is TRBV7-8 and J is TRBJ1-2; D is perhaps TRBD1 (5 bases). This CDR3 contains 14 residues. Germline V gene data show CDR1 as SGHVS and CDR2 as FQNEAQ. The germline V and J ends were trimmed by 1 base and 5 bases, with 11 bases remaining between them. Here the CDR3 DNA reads TGTGCCAGCAGCTTAGATCTGGGGGGTTATGGCTACACCTTC. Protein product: CASSLDLGGYGYTF. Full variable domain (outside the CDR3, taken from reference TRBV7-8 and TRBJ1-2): GAGVSQSPRYKVAKRGQDVALRCDPISGHVSLFWYQQALGQGPEFLTYFQNEAQLDKSGLPSDRFFAERPEGSVSTLKIQRTQQEDSAVYLCASSLDLGGYGYTFGSGTRLTVV.

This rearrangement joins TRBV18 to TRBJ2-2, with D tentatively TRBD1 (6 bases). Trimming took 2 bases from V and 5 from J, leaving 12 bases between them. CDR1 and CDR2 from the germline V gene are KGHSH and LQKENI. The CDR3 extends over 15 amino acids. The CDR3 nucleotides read TGTGCCAGCTCACCAAGGAATAGGGGGACCGGGGAGCTGTTTTTT. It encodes CASSPRNRGTGELFF. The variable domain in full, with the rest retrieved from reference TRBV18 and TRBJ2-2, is NAGVMQNPRHLVRRRGQEARLRCSPMKGHSHVYWYRQLPEEGLKFMVYLQKENIIDESGMPKERFSAEFPKEGPSILRIQQVVRGDSAAYFCASSPRNRGTGELFFGEGSRLTVL.

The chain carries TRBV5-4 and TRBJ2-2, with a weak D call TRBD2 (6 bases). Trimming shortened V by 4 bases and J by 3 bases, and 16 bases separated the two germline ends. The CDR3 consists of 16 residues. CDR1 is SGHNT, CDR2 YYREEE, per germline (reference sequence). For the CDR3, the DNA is TGTGCCAGCAGCCTAATCGGGAGTAGCGACACCGGGGAGCTGTTTTTT. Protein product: CASSLIGSSDTGELFF.

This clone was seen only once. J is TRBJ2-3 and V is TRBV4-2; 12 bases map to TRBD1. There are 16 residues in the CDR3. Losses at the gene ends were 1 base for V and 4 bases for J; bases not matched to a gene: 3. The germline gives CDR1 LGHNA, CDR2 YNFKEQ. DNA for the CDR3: TGTGCCAGCAGCCAAGGGGGACAGGGGGCCCCAGATACGCAGTATTTT. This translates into CASSQGGQGAPDTQYF.

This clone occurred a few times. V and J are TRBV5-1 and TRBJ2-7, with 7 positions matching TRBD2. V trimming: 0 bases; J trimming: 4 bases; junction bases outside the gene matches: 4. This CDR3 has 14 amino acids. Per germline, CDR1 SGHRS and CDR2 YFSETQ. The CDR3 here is CASSLEAGLYEQYF. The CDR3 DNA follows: TGCGCCAGCAGCTTGGAAGCGGGACTTTACGAGCAGTACTTC.

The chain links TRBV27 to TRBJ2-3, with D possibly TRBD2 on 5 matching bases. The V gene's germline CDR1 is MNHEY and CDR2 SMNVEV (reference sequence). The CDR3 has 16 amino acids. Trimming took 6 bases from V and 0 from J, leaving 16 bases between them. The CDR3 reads CASSLLSVFSTDTQYF. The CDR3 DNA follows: TGTGCCAGCAGCCTTCTTAGCGTTTTTAGCACAGATACGCAGTATTTT.

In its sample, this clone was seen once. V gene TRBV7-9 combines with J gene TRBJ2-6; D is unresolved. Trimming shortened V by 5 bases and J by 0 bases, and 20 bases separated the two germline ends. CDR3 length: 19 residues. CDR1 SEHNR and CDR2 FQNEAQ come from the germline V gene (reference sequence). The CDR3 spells CASSLGFNTRRSGANVLTF. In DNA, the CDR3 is TGTGCCAGCAGCCTCGGGTTTAACACCCGACGCTCTGGGGCCAACGTCCTGACTTTC.

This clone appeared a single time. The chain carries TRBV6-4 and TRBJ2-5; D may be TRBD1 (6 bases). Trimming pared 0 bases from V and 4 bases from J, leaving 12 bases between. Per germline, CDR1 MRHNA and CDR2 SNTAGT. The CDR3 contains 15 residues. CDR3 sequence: CASSDSYRVRETQYF. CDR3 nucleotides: TGTGCCAGCAGTGACTCTTACAGGGTTCGAGAGACCCAGTACTTC.

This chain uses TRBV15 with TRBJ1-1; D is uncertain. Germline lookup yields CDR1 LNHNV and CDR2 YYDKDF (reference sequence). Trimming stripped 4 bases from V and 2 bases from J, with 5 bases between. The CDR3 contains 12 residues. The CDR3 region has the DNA TGTGCCACCAGCACCCCAAACACTGAAGCTTTCTTT. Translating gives CATSTPNTEAFF.

CDR3 DNA: TGCGCCAGCAGCCAAGGGGGTCAGGGCTTCTTTGGTTCACCCCTCCACTTT. The encoded protein is CASSQGGQGFFGSPLHF. J is TRBJ1-6 and V is TRBV4-1, with D tentatively TRBD1 (5 bases). The CDR3 is 17 residues long. Germline-derived CDR1 and CDR2 are MGHRA and YSYEKL. Trimming shortened V by 1 base and J by 9 bases, and 19 bases separated the two germline ends.

The CDR3: CATSRDRGINQPQHF. For the CDR3, the DNA is TGTGCCACCAGCAGAGATCGGGGAATAAATCAGCCCCAGCATTTT. The genes are TRBV15 and TRBJ1-5; D is unresolved. V gave up 0 bases and J gave up 4 bases, with 10 bases separating them. Germline values: CDR1 LNHNV, CDR2 YYDKDF (reference sequence). The CDR3 extends over 15 amino acids.

The CDR3 is CASSSETQYF. Written as DNA, the CDR3 is TGTGCCAGCAGCTCTGAGACCCAGTACTTC. V usage is TRBV11-1 and J usage is TRBJ2-5; unclear D gene. This CDR3 has 10 residues. Trimming cost V 4 bases and J 5 bases, with 2 bases left between them. CDR1 and CDR2 (germline): SGHAT, FQDESV (reference sequence).

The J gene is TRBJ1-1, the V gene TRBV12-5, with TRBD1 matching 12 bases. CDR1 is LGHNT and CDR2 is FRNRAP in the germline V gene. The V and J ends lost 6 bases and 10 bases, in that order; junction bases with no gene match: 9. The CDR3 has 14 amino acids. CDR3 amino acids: CASGGPGQGALAFF. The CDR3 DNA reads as TGTGCTAGTGGCGGTCCGGGACAGGGGGCTTTAGCTTTCTTT.

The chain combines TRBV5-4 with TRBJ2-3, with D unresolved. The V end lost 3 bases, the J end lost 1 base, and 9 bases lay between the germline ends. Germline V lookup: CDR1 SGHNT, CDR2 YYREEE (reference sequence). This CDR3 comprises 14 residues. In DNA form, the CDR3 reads TGTGCCAGCAGCTCTTCCCCGGGCACAGATACGCAGTATTTT. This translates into CASSSSPGTDTQYF.

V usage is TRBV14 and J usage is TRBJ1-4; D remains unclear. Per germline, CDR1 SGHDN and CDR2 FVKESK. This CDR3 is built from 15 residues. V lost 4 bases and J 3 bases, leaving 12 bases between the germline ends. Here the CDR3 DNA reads TGTGCCAGCAGCCCCGCGCAGGATTCTAATGAAAAACTGTTTTTT. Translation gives CASSPAQDSNEKLFF.

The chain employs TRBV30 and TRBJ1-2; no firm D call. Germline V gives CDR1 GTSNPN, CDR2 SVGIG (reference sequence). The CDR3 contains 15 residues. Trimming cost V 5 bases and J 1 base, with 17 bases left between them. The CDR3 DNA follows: TGTGCCTGGCAGCACCGGGTCCTACTTAACTATGGCTACACCTTC. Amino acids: CAWQHRVLLNYGYTF.

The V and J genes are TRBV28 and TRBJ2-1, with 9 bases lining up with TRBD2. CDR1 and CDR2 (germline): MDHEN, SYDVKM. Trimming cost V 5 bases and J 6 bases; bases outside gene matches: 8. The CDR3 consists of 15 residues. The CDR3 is CASSISGLALNEQFF. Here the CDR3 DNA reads TGTGCCAGCAGTATATCGGGACTAGCTCTCAATGAGCAGTTCTTC.